A selection of T cell receptor beta chains follows, all from one sample in a study of CD4 T cells in relation to SARS-CoV-2 and coronaviruses. These receptors lack a known antigen. The repertoire was sequenced with immunoSEQ multiplex PCR; TCRdb's copy has only in-frame clones and lacks some. The table lists around 11,000 clones, around 84% of them singletons. Sequencing was carried out using CD4+ T cells from PBMCs, cultured in vitro. The receptors here all came from a human donor in good health. Both conserved end residues are part of each CDR3. A D gene is named only where the DNA matches it firmly. Only part of the rows carry a size: once, few, many, or a class if the clone is expanded.

size,J,D,V,DNA,CDR3
NA,TRBJ2-3,TRBD2,TRBV6-2/TRBV6-3,TGTGCCAGCAGCAGGACTAGCGGGATCCCAGATACGCAGTATTTT,CASSRTSGIPDTQYF
NA,TRBJ1-4,NA,TRBV12-5,TGTGCTAGTGGTTTCGGAGAAAAACTGTTTTTT,CASGFGEKLFF
once,TRBJ1-2,NA,TRBV7-2,TGTGCCAGCAGCGCCCGAGACCGGCATGGCTACACCTTC,CASSARDRHGYTF
once,TRBJ1-3,NA,TRBV7-9,TGTGCCAGCAGCTTAGGTGTTTTTCAGGGAAACACCATATATTTT,CASSLGVFQGNTIYF
NA,TRBJ2-1,TRBD2,TRBV9,TGTGCCAGCAGCTCAACTAGCGGGAGCTACAATGAGCAGTTCTTC,CASSSTSGSYNEQFF
NA,TRBJ1-6,TRBD1,TRBV7-2,TGTGCCAGCAGGGGGGGACAGGACCGCTATAATTCACCCCTCCACTTT,CASRGGQDRYNSPLHF
few,TRBJ1-1,NA,TRBV27,TGTGCCACTAGGTATTCCTGGGGAGGGAGCACTGAAGCTTTCTTT,CATRYSWGGSTEAFF
NA,TRBJ2-3,TRBD2,TRBV5-1,TGCGCCAGCAGCTTGGTGGCTAGCGGGACAGATACGCAGTATTTT,CASSLVASGTDTQYF
NA,TRBJ1-2,NA,TRBV7-9,TGTGCCAGCAGCTTAGCTTCGGGGAACTATGGCTACACCTTC,CASSLASGNYGYTF
few,TRBJ1-6,NA,TRBV7-9,TGTGCCAGCAGCTGGGGTAATTCACCCCTCCACTTT,CASSWGNSPLHF
NA,TRBJ2-1,TRBD2,TRBV5-1,TGCGCCAGCAGCGGGGGGACTAGCGGGACGAATGAGCAGTTCTTC,CASSGGTSGTNEQFF
NA,TRBJ2-1,TRBD2,TRBV19,TGTGCCAGTAGTATAGATAGGGAGGGCCTCTCCTACAATGAGCAGTTCTTC,CASSIDREGLSYNEQFF
NA,TRBJ1-5,NA,TRBV10-3,TGTGCCATCAGTGAGTCAGGGGGCAATCAGCCCCAGCATTTT,CAISESGGNQPQHF
NA,TRBJ1-5,NA,TRBV7-2,TGTGCCAGCAGCTTAGCTAGTCCAGGGGATCAGCCCCAGCATTTT,CASSLASPGDQPQHF
once,TRBJ1-1,NA,TRBV9,TGTGCCAGCAGCGTAGAGCCCCAGGGGCTGGGCACTGAAGCTTTCTTT,CASSVEPQGLGTEAFF
NA,TRBJ2-1,NA,TRBV5-4,TGTGCCAGCAGTTCGGGACTCCTGAGCTCCTACAATGAGCAGTTCTTC,CASSSGLLSSYNEQFF
NA,TRBJ1-2,NA,TRBV7-2,TGTGCCAGCAGCCCTCAACGGGGACGAGCTAACTATGGCTACACCTTC,CASSPQRGRANYGYTF